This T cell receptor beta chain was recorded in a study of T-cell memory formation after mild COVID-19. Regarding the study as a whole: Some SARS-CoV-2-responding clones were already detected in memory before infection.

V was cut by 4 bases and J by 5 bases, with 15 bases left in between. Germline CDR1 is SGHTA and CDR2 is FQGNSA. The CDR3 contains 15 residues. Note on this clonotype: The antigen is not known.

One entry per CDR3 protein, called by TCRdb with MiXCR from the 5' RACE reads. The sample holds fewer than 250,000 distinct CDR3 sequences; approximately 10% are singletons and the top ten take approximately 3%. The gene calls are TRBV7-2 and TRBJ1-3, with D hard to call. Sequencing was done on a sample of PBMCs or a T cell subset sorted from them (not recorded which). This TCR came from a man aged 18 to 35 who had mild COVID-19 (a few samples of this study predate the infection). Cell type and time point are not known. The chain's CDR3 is CASSSPQASRNTIYF. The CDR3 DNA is TGTGCCAGCAGCTCCCCCCAGGCGTCAAGAAACACCATATATTTT.